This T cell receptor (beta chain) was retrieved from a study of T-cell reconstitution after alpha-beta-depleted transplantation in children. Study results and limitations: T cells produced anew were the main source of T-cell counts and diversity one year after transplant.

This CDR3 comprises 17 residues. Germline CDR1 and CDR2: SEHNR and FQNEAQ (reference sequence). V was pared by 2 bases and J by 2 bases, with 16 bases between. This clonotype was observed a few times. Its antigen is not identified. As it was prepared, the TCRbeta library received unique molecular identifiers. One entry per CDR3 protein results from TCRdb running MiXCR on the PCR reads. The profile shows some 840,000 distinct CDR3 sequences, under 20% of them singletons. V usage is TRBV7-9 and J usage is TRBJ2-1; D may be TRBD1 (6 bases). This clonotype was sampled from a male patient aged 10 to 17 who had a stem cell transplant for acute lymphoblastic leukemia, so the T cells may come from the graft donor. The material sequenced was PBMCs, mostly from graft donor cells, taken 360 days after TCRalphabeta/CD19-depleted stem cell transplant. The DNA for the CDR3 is TGTGCCAGCAGCTTAAATGAGGGGGTTCCCGCCTACAATGAGCAGTTCTTC. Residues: CASSLNEGVPAYNEQFF.